This paragraph covers one T cell receptor (beta chain) sequence. The study ran its PCR with 60 Vbeta and 13 Jbeta primers. Produced via immunoSEQ multiplex PCR; TCRdb's table is partial and in-frame only. The sample records 75,000 to 95,000 clones, nearly 80% being singletons. V was cut by 5 bases and J by 4 bases, with 8 bases left in between. CDR3 length equals 11 residues. Germline CDR1 reads DFQATT; CDR2 reads SNEGSKA (reference sequence). The sample comes from a study of cytomegalovirus exposure and HLA in healthy donors. This rearrangement joins TRBV20-1 to TRBJ2-5; maybe TRBD2 (6 bases). The specimen was PBMCs. This receptor was obtained from a woman between 35 and 50 years old in good health and CMV-seropositive. Written as DNA, the CDR3 is TGCAGTGCTGCGGGATTAGAGACCCAGTACTTC. Its protein product is CSAAGLETQYF.